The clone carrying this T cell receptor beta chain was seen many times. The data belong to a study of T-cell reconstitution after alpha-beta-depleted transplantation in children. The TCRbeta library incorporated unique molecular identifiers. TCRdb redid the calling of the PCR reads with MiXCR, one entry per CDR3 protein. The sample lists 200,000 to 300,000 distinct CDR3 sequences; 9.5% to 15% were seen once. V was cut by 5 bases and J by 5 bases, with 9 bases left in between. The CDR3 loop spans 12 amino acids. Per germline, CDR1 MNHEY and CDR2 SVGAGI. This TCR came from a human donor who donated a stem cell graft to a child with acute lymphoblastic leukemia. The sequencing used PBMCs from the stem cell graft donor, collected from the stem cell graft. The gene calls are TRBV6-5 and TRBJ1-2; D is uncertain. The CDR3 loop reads CASSQVNYGYTF. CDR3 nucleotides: TGTGCCAGCAGTCAAGTCAATTATGGCTACACCTTC.